One and the same sample provided the 11 T cell receptor beta chains below, sequenced in a study of response to subunit inactivated influenza vaccine. TCRdb recomputed calls from the RT-PCR reads with MiXCR, one row per CDR3 protein. The repertoire consists of approximately 520,000 distinct CDR3 sequences, with 25% occurring once and the leading ten covering approximately 2%. Sequencing was performed on CD4+ T cells sorted from PBMCs, taken approximately 5 days after vaccination. The receptor source for this set is a man in his fifties who received an inactivated influenza vaccine.

This chain joins TRBV20-1 and TRBJ1-1; D is ambiguous. The germline CDR1 and CDR2 sequences are DFQATT and SNEGSKA (reference sequence). The CDR3 runs 12 residues. Deletions cut 5 bases from V and 0 bases from J, with 7 bases between. In DNA form, the CDR3 reads TGCAGTGCTCTCACCATGAACACTGAAGCTTTCTTT. This codes for CSALTMNTEAFF.

This clonotype has just a few counts. The chain employs TRBV5-6 and TRBJ2-3; D is undetermined. The germline V and J ends were trimmed by 0 bases and 0 bases, with 8 bases remaining between them. The CDR3 spans 15 residues. Germline loops: CDR1 SGHDT, CDR2 YYEEEE. The CDR3 nucleotides are TGTGCCAGCAGCTTGGGGTCAGGTAGCACAGATACGCAGTATTTT. It codes for CASSLGSGSTDTQYF.

There are a few counts of this clonotype. This chain connects TRBV7-3 to TRBJ2-1; 9 bases match TRBD1. This CDR3 is 15 amino acids long. Germline assignment: CDR1 SGHTA and CDR2 FQGTGA. Trimming cost V 3 bases and J 6 bases; bases outside gene matches: 6. The CDR3 spells CASSFVGTGINEQFF. In nucleotides, the CDR3 is TGTGCCAGCAGCTTTGTTGGGACAGGGATCAATGAGCAGTTCTTC.

The chain employs TRBV7-8 and TRBJ2-1; 8 bases are a match to TRBD2. The CDR3 loop spans 15 amino acids. Germline CDR1 SGHVS, CDR2 FQNEAQ. Losses at the gene ends were 5 bases for V and 10 bases for J; bases not matched to a gene: 13. The DNA of the CDR3 is TGTGCCAGCAGCAAAACTAGCGGAGCCTTTTTGGAGCAGTTCTTC. It codes for CASSKTSGAFLEQFF.

V gene TRBV5-6 combines with J gene TRBJ1-2; tentatively, D is TRBD1 (5 bases). The CDR3 covers 16 residues. Germline CDR1 and CDR2: SGHDT and YYEEEE. V was shortened by 4 bases and J by 4 bases, with 20 bases between the two germline ends. CDR3 amino acids: CASSDNKRGPIYGYTF. CDR3 coding DNA: TGTGCCAGCAGCGATAACAAACGGGGACCCATCTATGGCTACACCTTC.

J is TRBJ2-6 and V is TRBV3-1; TRBD2 agrees at 12 bases. V lost 0 bases, J lost 0 bases, and 12 bases stayed unmatched. The germline V gene encodes CDR1 LGHDT and CDR2 YNNKEL (reference sequence). The CDR3 sequence is 22 residues long. The CDR3 region is CASSQDLRFGLAGTSGANVLTF. In DNA form, the CDR3 reads TGTGCCAGCAGCCAAGATCTCAGGTTCGGACTAGCGGGGACCTCTGGGGCCAACGTCCTGACTTTC.

This clonotype appeared a few times. The chain couples TRBV29-1 to TRBJ2-2; TRBD1 aligns across 10 bases. From germline, CDR1 is SQVTM and CDR2 ANQGSEA. This CDR3 region has 13 residues. V gave up 7 bases and J gave up 7 bases; unmatched junction bases: 6. The CDR3 nucleotides read TGCAGCGCAAGACAGGGGGCGATCGGGGAGCTGTTTTTT. It specifies CSARQGAIGELFF.

The chain recombines TRBV28 with TRBJ2-5; 10 bases map to TRBD1. The CDR3 is made up of 14 amino acids. Trimming cost V 8 bases and J 3 bases; bases outside gene matches: 6. In germline, CDR1 is MDHEN, CDR2 SYDVKM. The CDR3 nucleotides read TGTGCCAGCGGGACGACAGGGGGCGAAGAGACCCAGTACTTC. It codes for CASGTTGGEETQYF.

The chain is built from TRBV15 and TRBJ2-7; 7 nucleotides align to TRBD2. Germline V lookup: CDR1 LNHNV, CDR2 YYDKDF (reference sequence). The V gene end was trimmed by 5 bases and the J gene end by 4 bases; junction bases not matched to a gene: 11. The CDR3 is 15 residues long. The CDR3: CATSLEKGRGYEQYF. The CDR3 region has the DNA TGTGCCACCAGCTTAGAGAAGGGGAGGGGATACGAGCAGTACTTC.

The chain uses TRBV14 and TRBJ1-3; no firm D call. CDR1 is SGHDN and CDR2 is FVKESK in the germline V gene. CDR3 length equals 14 residues. V lost 2 bases, J lost 1 base, and 6 bases lay in between. The CDR3 sequence: CASSQTASGNTIYF. CDR3 coding DNA: TGTGCCAGCAGCCAAACAGCTTCTGGAAACACCATATATTTT.

This sequence joins TRBV29-1 and TRBJ2-7; D tentatively fits TRBD1 or TRBD2 (5 bases each). CDR1 SQVTM and CDR2 ANQGSEA come from the germline V gene. Trimming removed 1 base at V and 2 bases at J, with 9 bases between. The CDR3 extends over 13 amino acids. CDR3 region: CSVEGQGPYEQYF. CDR3 DNA: TGCAGCGTTGAAGGTCAGGGACCCTACGAGCAGTACTTC.